This is a list of T cell receptor beta chains from one sample in a study of response to subunit inactivated influenza vaccine. In TCRdb, the RT-PCR reads were re-called with MiXCR into one record per CDR3 protein. This table has hundreds of thousands of distinct CDR3 sequences, 12% appearing once. The sample in question was PBMCs from blood, obtained on the day of vaccination. These receptors all stem from a man aged 50-60 years who received an inactivated influenza vaccine. Each CDR3 is given with its conserved first and last residue. The order of the fields is clone size, D gene, J gene, V gene, CDR3 protein, CDR3 DNA. A D gene is named only where the DNA matches it firmly. The size of a clone is reported for some rows only, either as once, few or many, or as a class for expanded clones.

- - TRBJ1-1 TRBV12-3/TRBV12-4 CASSLRVRNTEAFF TGTGCCAGCAGTTTACGTGTGAGGAACACTGAAGCTTTCTTT
many TRBD1 TRBJ2-5 TRBV20-1 CSAFDPGQGGQYF TGCAGTGCTTTCGATCCGGGACAGGGTGGCCAGTACTTC
few TRBD1 TRBJ2-5 TRBV7-2 CASSKGTGNLQETQYF TGTGCCAGCAGCAAAGGGACAGGGAACTTACAAGAGACCCAGTACTTC
many TRBD2 TRBJ2-5 TRBV7-2 CASSLAALTSGGETQYF TGTGCCAGCAGCTTAGCGGCTTTGACTAGCGGGGGTGAGACCCAGTACTTC
- - TRBJ2-7 TRBV12-3/TRBV12-4 CASSFSGNYEQYF TGTGCCAGCAGTTTTTCCGGGAATTACGAGCAGTACTTC
many TRBD1 TRBJ1-2 TRBV5-1 CASSRDRDGYTF TGCGCCAGCAGCAGGGACAGGGATGGCTACACCTTC
few TRBD2 TRBJ2-5 TRBV7-9 CASTLAGVKETQYF TGTGCCAGCACTCTAGCGGGGGTGAAAGAGACCCAGTACTTC
few - TRBJ2-1 TRBV5-6 CASSEGPPPYNEQFF TGTGCCAGCAGCGAGGGACCTCCACCCTACAATGAGCAGTTCTTC
- TRBD2 TRBJ2-7 TRBV28 CASIDAGGGDEQYF TGTGCCAGCATCGACGCGGGGGGCGGCGACGAGCAGTACTTC
few - TRBJ2-3 TRBV29-1 CSVSSTDTQYF TGCAGCGTTAGTAGCACAGATACGCAGTATTTT
- TRBD1 TRBJ2-7 TRBV9 CASSVGWTGIYEQYF TGTGCCAGCAGCGTGGGTTGGACAGGGATCTACGAGCAGTACTTC
few - TRBJ2-3 TRBV6-4 CASSDRVFTDTQYF TGTGCCAGCAGTGACCGTGTATTCACAGATACGCAGTATTTT
few - TRBJ1-3 TRBV11-2 CASSAQAYSGNTIYF TGTGCCAGCAGCGCACAGGCTTACTCTGGAAACACCATATATTTT
many TRBD2 TRBJ2-2 TRBV5-1 CASSLELAGLTGELFF TGCGCCAGCAGCTTGGAACTAGCGGGATTAACCGGGGAGCTGTTTTTT
- - TRBJ2-1 TRBV6-1 CASRPRGTLYNEQFF TGTGCCAGCAGACCACGGGGAACACTCTACAATGAGCAGTTCTTC
many TRBD2 TRBJ2-1 TRBV27 CASSPLGTSKNNEQFF TGTGCCAGCAGTCCTCTCGGGACTAGCAAGAACAATGAGCAGTTCTTC
- - TRBJ2-2 TRBV4-3 CASSQDGSANTGELFF TGCGCCAGCAGCCAAGATGGGTCAGCAAACACCGGGGAGCTGTTTTTT
few TRBD2 TRBJ2-1 TRBV5-1 CASSPISTVGGGVSEQFF TGCGCCAGCAGCCCCATTTCAACCGTGGGTGGGGGGGTCTCGGAGCAGTTCTTC
many - TRBJ1-1 TRBV3-1 CASSFQGTEAFF TGTGCCAGCAGCTTCCAGGGGACTGAAGCTTTCTTT
few TRBD2 TRBJ2-3 TRBV11-2 CASSPGTSGSGTDTQYF TGTGCCAGCAGCCCGGGGACTAGCGGGAGTGGCACAGATACGCAGTATTTT
once TRBD2 TRBJ2-3 TRBV20-1 CSALGGGRVSTDTQYF TGCAGTGCTCTAGGCGGCGGGAGGGTTAGCACAGATACGCAGTATTTT
- - TRBJ1-1 TRBV7-9 CASSLMGPTEAFF TGTGCCAGCAGCTTAATGGGCCCCACTGAAGCTTTCTTT
few TRBD1 TRBJ2-2 TRBV4-3 CASSQGDRMNTGELFF TGCGCCAGCAGCCAGGGGGACAGGATGAACACCGGGGAGCTGTTTTTT
few TRBD1 TRBJ1-2 TRBV20-1 CSASGQGLRYGYTF TGCAGTGCTTCTGGACAGGGGCTTCGGTATGGCTACACCTTC
many - TRBJ2-3 TRBV25-1 CASSGPTDTQYF TGTGCCAGCAGTGGACCAACAGATACGCAGTATTTT
- - TRBJ2-2 TRBV6-1 CASSTGWNTGELFF TGTGCCAGCAGTACAGGTTGGAACACCGGGGAGCTGTTTTTT
- TRBD2 TRBJ2-5 TRBV20-1 CSARGGGSETQYF TGCAGTGCTAGGGGTGGCGGGAGTGAGACCCAGTACTTC
- - TRBJ2-7 TRBV7-2 CASSLYSGAAYEQYF TGTGCCAGCAGCTTATATTCCGGGGCTGCCTACGAGCAGTACTTC
- TRBD1 TRBJ1-4 TRBV6-1 CASKTGSWTNEKLFF TGTGCCAGCAAGACAGGGTCTTGGACTAATGAAAAACTGTTTTTT
many - TRBJ1-4 TRBV5-1 CASSLVPQVGKLFF TGCGCCAGCAGCTTGGTACCACAGGTGGGGAAACTGTTTTTT
many - TRBJ2-2 TRBV12-3/TRBV12-4 CASSLRETGELFF TGTGCCAGCAGTTTACGAGAGACCGGGGAGCTGTTTTTT
many - TRBJ1-2 TRBV3-1 CASSRDGNYGYTF TGTGCCAGCAGCCGGGACGGTAACTATGGCTACACCTTC
- - TRBJ2-7 TRBV12-3/TRBV12-4 CASSLAAVLYEQYF TGTGCCAGCAGTTTGGCAGCCGTCCTCTACGAGCAGTACTTC
- - TRBJ2-5 TRBV24-1 CATSVAGIGETQYF TGTGCCACCAGTGTTGCAGGGATTGGTGAGACCCAGTACTTC
many TRBD2 TRBJ2-1 TRBV29-1 CSVEGSLAGSYNEQFF TGCAGCGTTGAAGGAAGCCTAGCGGGGTCCTACAATGAGCAGTTCTTC
few - TRBJ2-3 TRBV5-4 CASSSGAAPPSTDTQYF TGTGCCAGCAGCTCGGGGGCTGCCCCCCCTTCCACAGATACGCAGTATTTT
many - TRBJ2-5 TRBV29-1 CSVEDRREETQYF TGCAGCGTTGAAGATCGTAGGGAAGAGACCCAGTACTTC
- - TRBJ2-2 TRBV4-1 CASSQDGSNTGELFF TGCGCCAGCAGCCAAGATGGCAGTAACACCGGGGAGCTGTTTTTT
few TRBD1 TRBJ1-2 TRBV4-3 CASSQRQGRNGYTF TGCGCCAGCAGCCAACGACAGGGTCGGAATGGCTACACCTTC
- - TRBJ2-5 TRBV21-1 CASSKEDGGQGQETQYF TGTGCCAGCAGCAAAGAGGACGGGGGACAGGGGCAAGAGACCCAGTACTTC
- TRBD1 TRBJ2-2 TRBV7-9 CARSGQGAGELFF TGTGCCCGAAGTGGACAGGGTGCCGGGGAGCTGTTTTTT
- - TRBJ1-3 TRBV28 CASSFKGSGNTIYF TGTGCCAGCAGTTTTAAGGGCTCTGGAAACACCATATATTTT
- TRBD1 TRBJ2-5 TRBV12-3/TRBV12-4 CASSSRRGLGETQYF TGTGCCAGCAGTTCCCGCAGGGGGCTTGGGGAGACCCAGTACTTC
- TRBD1 TRBJ1-1 TRBV6-1 CASRNGDSDIEAFF TGTGCCAGCAGAAACGGGGACAGTGATATAGAAGCTTTCTTT